These 30 T cell receptor beta chains share one sample of origin, sequenced in a study of control samples from healthy donors and cancer patients. TCRdb keeps only in-frame clones here, not all; method: immunoSEQ multiplex PCR. The sample has about 160,000 clones; roughly 93% are singletons. The specimen was blood. Every receptor here comes from a woman between 55 and 75 years old in good health.

The chain couples TRBV6-5 to TRBJ1-1; D uncertain. Germline V lookup: CDR1 MNHEY, CDR2 SVGAGI. The CDR3 has 15 residues. V shed 5 bases and J shed 5 bases, with 18 bases lying between them. The CDR3 DNA follows: TGTGCCAGCAGTCGAGGACGGCGATCTGGAACTGAAGCTTTCTTT. It is translated as CASSRGRRSGTEAFF.

The chain carries TRBV7-6 and TRBJ1-3, with a possible D match to TRBD1 (5 bases). The CDR3 runs to 17 residues. Trimming took off 0 bases at V and 1 base at J, with 13 bases between the two ends. Germline V lookup: CDR1 SGHVS, CDR2 FNYEAQ. In DNA form, the CDR3 reads TGTGCCAGCAGCTTAGCTCTGGTCGGGGGATCTGGAAACACCATATATTTT. It yields the protein CASSLALVGGSGNTIYF.

The CDR3 DNA sequence: TGCGCCAGCAGCTTGGGGGCAGCGGGTGGCTACACCTTC. Protein: CASSLGAAGGYTF. The V call is TRBV5-1, the J call TRBJ1-2; no firm D call. V was clipped by 0 bases and J by 7 bases, with 10 bases between them. This CDR3 region has 13 residues. CDR1 SGHRS and CDR2 YFSETQ come from the germline V gene.

This sequence joins TRBV4-1 and TRBJ2-7; unclear D gene. The CDR3 is 16 residues long. In germline, CDR1 is MGHRA, CDR2 YSYEKL. V gave up 0 bases and J gave up 3 bases, with 15 bases separating them. The CDR3 sequence: CASSQDNGQPIYEQYF. The CDR3 region has the DNA TGCGCCAGCAGCCAAGATAACGGGCAGCCCATCTACGAGCAGTACTTC.

This chain links TRBV19 with TRBJ1-3; possible D gene TRBD1, 5 bases. This CDR3 comprises 15 residues. V lost 1 base and J 1 base, leaving 8 bases between the germline ends. The germline V gene encodes CDR1 LNHDA and CDR2 SQIVND (reference sequence). The CDR3 sequence: CASSIAGASGNTIYF. In DNA form, the CDR3 reads TGTGCCAGTAGTATAGCTGGGGCTTCTGGAAACACCATATATTTT.

The chain couples TRBV4-2 to TRBJ1-2; the match to TRBD1 covers 7 bases. The CDR3 is made up of 19 amino acids. Trimming at V came to 2 bases and at J to 4 bases, leaving 19 bases not matched to a gene. The germline V gene encodes CDR1 LGHNA and CDR2 YNFKEQ. CDR3 coding DNA: TGTGCCAGCAGCCAACTGTACAGCGGGACAGCTCACTTCTTCTATGGCTACACCTTC. This translates into CASSQLYSGTAHFFYGYTF.

This clone has only one observation. The chain joins TRBV6-2 or TRBV6-3 to TRBJ1-1; D unclear. The CDR3 totals 12 residues. V lost 5 bases and J 6 bases, leaving 10 bases between the germline ends. From germline, CDR1 is MNHEY and CDR2 SVGEGT. CDR3 sequence: CASSRAFAEAFF. CDR3 bases: TGTGCCAGCAGTCGCGCCTTCGCTGAAGCTTTCTTT.

This chain connects TRBV6-6 to TRBJ1-2; 10 bases line up with TRBD1. J was trimmed by 7 bases and V by 7 bases; bases with no gene match: 9. Germline V gives CDR1 MNHNY, CDR2 SVGAGI (reference sequence). The CDR3 loop spans 14 amino acids. CDR3 region: CASTRGGDRGGYTF. The CDR3 DNA follows: TGTGCCAGCACTCGCGGTGGGGACAGGGGTGGCTACACCTTC.

V is TRBV4-2 and J is TRBJ2-3; D remains unclear. V was cut by 1 base and J by 4 bases, with 24 bases left in between. CDR1 is LGHNA, CDR2 YNFKEQ, per germline. The CDR3 extends over 19 amino acids. CDR3 loop: CASSQVRPASPGIADTQYF. CDR3 coding DNA: TGTGCCAGCAGCCAAGTGCGCCCGGCCAGTCCCGGCATCGCAGATACGCAGTATTTT.

The V call is TRBV6-1, the J call TRBJ1-4, with 8 bases lining up with TRBD1. The germline gives CDR1 MNHNS, CDR2 SASEGT. Trimming took 3 bases from V and 7 from J; bases not matched to a gene: 10. CDR3 length equals 16 residues. In DNA form, the CDR3 reads TGTGCCAGCAGTGATTACCGACAGGGGTTGAGTGAAAAACTGTTTTTT. Protein: CASSDYRQGLSEKLFF.

V usage is TRBV5-6 and J usage is TRBJ2-6, with unresolved D. Germline V gene data show CDR1 as SGHDT and CDR2 as YYEEEE. Deletions cut 5 bases from V and 0 bases from J, with 9 bases between. The CDR3 totals 15 residues. The CDR3 loop is CASRTGFSGANVLTF. DNA of the CDR3: TGTGCCAGCAGGACCGGTTTCTCTGGGGCCAACGTCCTGACTTTC.

About this clone itself: An end of the junction differs from the germline gene, which may be a read error. V is TRBV28 and J is TRBJ2-2; D gene unclear. The CDR3 is 13 residues long. Germline lookup yields CDR1 MDHEN and CDR2 SYDVKM. CDR3 sequence reads: CASSFRPTRELFF. DNA for the CDR3: TGTGCCAGCAGTTTCCGACCCACCCGGGAGCTGTTTTTT.

This sequence joins TRBV5-1 and TRBJ1-2, with a possible D match to TRBD1 (5 bases). This CDR3 region has 17 residues. CDR1 is SGHRS and CDR2 is YFSETQ in the germline V gene. V dropped 3 bases and J dropped 4 bases, with 22 bases sitting between them. The CDR3 sequence is CASSWTSRQSTLYGYTF. The CDR3 bases are TGCGCCAGCAGCTGGACCTCCCGACAGTCCACCCTCTATGGCTACACCTTC.

This clone was counted only a few times. This chain joins TRBV2 and TRBJ1-5; D unclear. The CDR3 spans 14 residues. The V gene's germline CDR1 is SNHLY and CDR2 FYNNEI. The V end lost 8 bases, the J end lost 3 bases, and 14 bases lay between the germline ends. The CDR3 DNA follows: TGTGCCAGCGTTTCTGGGCGGGCCAATCAGCCCCAGCATTTT. Amino acids: CASVSGRANQPQHF.

The V gene is TRBV28, the J gene TRBJ2-2; the D is unclear. The V gene lost 3 bases and the J gene lost 3 bases, with 11 bases spanning the gap. The germline V gene has CDR1 MDHEN and CDR2 SYDVKM. The CDR3 totals 15 residues. Here the CDR3 DNA reads TGTGCCAGCAGTTTTTTGGGGAAGGACACCGGGGAGCTGTTTTTT. It specifies CASSFLGKDTGELFF.

The chain is built from TRBV3-1 (or the pseudogene TRBV3-2) and TRBJ2-3; 7 positions match TRBD1. With V trimmed by 1 base and J by 2 bases, 18 bases remained unmatched. This CDR3 has 20 residues. Germline V gene data show CDR1 as LGHDT and CDR2 as YNNKEL (reference sequence). CDR3 in DNA: TGTGCCAGCAGCCAAGTGGCCGGGATTCTTGGGACAGACCACACAGATACGCAGTATTTT. Translation gives CASSQVAGILGTDHTDTQYF.

Turning to this clone: Sequence at one end of the junction differs from germline and may be a read error. The V and J genes are TRBV10-3 and TRBJ1-3; maybe TRBD1 (6 bases). The CDR3 consists of 15 residues. The V gene's germline CDR1 is ENHRY and CDR2 SYGVKD. This chain's CDR3 is CAVRPRDISGNTIYF. DNA of the CDR3: TGTGCCGTCAGACCCCGGGACATCTCTGGAAACACCATATATTTT.

The rearrangement links TRBV13 to TRBJ2-7; a weak D match, TRBD2 (7 bases). The V gene lost 5 bases and the J gene lost 0 bases, with 20 bases spanning the gap. This CDR3 contains 17 residues. CDR1 is PRHDT, CDR2 FYEKMQ, per germline (reference sequence). CDR3 coding DNA: TGTGCCAGCAGCCCCGGGGGGCGACATACCGGCTCCTACGAGCAGTACTTC. Its translation is CASSPGGRHTGSYEQYF.

The chain combines TRBV7-9 with TRBJ2-7, with D possibly being TRBD2 (6 bases). This CDR3 spans 12 amino acids. Trimming took 2 bases from V and 7 from J, leaving 9 bases between them. Germline V gives CDR1 SEHNR, CDR2 FQNEAQ (reference sequence). This CDR3 is CASSLSAGEQYF. CDR3 nucleotides: TGTGCCAGCAGCTTATCGGCGGGGGAGCAGTACTTC.

The chain has TRBV5-6 and TRBJ1-1, with D perhaps matching TRBD1 (6 bases). Germline V gene lookup returns CDR1 SGHDT and CDR2 YYEEEE. CDR3 length: 14 amino acids. The V end was cut by 1 base, the J end by 0 bases, with 7 bases between. The CDR3 loop is CASSLTGMNTEAFF. CDR3 sequence (DNA): TGTGCCAGCAGCTTGACAGGGATGAACACTGAAGCTTTCTTT.

This rearrangement joins TRBV5-6 to TRBJ2-1; D is unclear. The CDR3 runs to 14 residues. The germline V gene encodes CDR1 SGHDT and CDR2 YYEEEE. The V and J ends lost 1 base and 3 bases respectively, with 8 bases between them. This chain's CDR3 is CASSLNYRYNEQFF. CDR3 DNA: TGTGCCAGCAGCTTGAACTACCGCTACAATGAGCAGTTCTTC.

The chain employs TRBV12-3 or TRBV12-4 and TRBJ1-2, with TRBD1 matching over 9 bases. The CDR3 is 13 amino acids. V was clipped by 6 bases and J by 8 bases; unmatched bases: 7. The CDR3 coding sequence is TGTGCCAGCAGACCGGGACAGGGCAACGGCTACACCTTC. This codes for CASRPGQGNGYTF.

The genes are TRBV6-2 or TRBV6-3 and TRBJ1-1; 7 nucleotides agree with TRBD1. Germline V lookup: CDR1 MNHEY, CDR2 SVGEGT. The CDR3 has 14 amino acids. The V segment lost 0 bases and the J segment 10 bases; nucleotides outside the gene matches: 8. CDR3 amino acids: CASSYSKRQGPAFF. The CDR3, as DNA: TGTGCCAGCAGTTACTCGAAACGACAGGGCCCAGCTTTCTTT.

This sequence joins TRBV27 and TRBJ2-5, with TRBD2 matching 9 bases. V dropped 5 bases and J dropped 0; count of bases not matched to a gene: 7. The CDR3 covers 16 residues. Germline CDR1 and CDR2: MNHEY and SMNVEV (reference sequence). CDR3 in DNA: TGTGCCAGCAGTCAAACCAGCGGGGGGCACCAAGAGACCCAGTACTTC. Residues: CASSQTSGGHQETQYF.

J is TRBJ1-1 and V is TRBV7-2; D is unclear. The germline CDR1 and CDR2 sequences are SGHTA and FQGNSA. Between the trimmed V and J ends, which lost 2 bases and 1 base, there was a span of 11 bases. The CDR3 totals 15 residues. The CDR3, as DNA: TGTGCCAGCAGCTTATTCATGGCCCAGAACACTGAAGCTTTCTTT. Protein: CASSLFMAQNTEAFF.

This clone was recorded many times. The gene calls are TRBV30 and TRBJ2-7, with TRBD1 identical over 10 bases. Per the germline V gene, CDR1 is GTSNPN and CDR2 is SVGIG (reference sequence). J lost 6 bases, V lost 2 bases, and 10 bases had no gene match. The CDR3 is made up of 15 amino acids. The CDR3 coding sequence is TGTGCCTGGAGTTGGGGACCGGGACAGGGGTTCGAGCAGTACTTC. It codes for CAWSWGPGQGFEQYF.

The gene calls are TRBV29-1 and TRBJ1-2; D gene ambiguous. Germline lookup yields CDR1 SQVTM and CDR2 ANQGSEA. Trimming left V 4 bases short and J 3 bases short, with 12 bases between. There are 13 residues in the CDR3. The chain's CDR3 is CSVVVPGDYGYTF. CDR3 sequence (DNA): TGCAGCGTTGTGGTCCCTGGAGACTATGGCTACACCTTC. The full variable domain, in which reference TRBV29-1 and TRBJ1-2 provide the parts outside the CDR3, is SAVISQKPSRDICQRGTSLTIQCQVDSQVTMMFWYRQQPGQSLTLIATANQGSEATYESGFVIDKFPISRPNLTFSTLTVSNMSPEDSSIYLCSVVVPGDYGYTFGSGTRLTVV.

The gene calls are TRBV7-2 and TRBJ2-5; 8 bases are shared with TRBD2. Losses at the gene ends were 5 bases for V and 5 bases for J; bases not matched to a gene: 13. Germline V gene sequence: CDR1 SGHTA, CDR2 FQGNSA. The CDR3 is 16 amino acids. Here the CDR3 reads CASSPQGLGASETQYF. The CDR3 nucleotides are TGTGCCAGCAGCCCGCAGGGACTAGGGGCATCGGAGACCCAGTACTTC. Filled out from reference TRBV7-2 and TRBJ2-5, the complete variable domain reads GAGVSQSPSNKVTEKGKDVELRCDPISGHTALYWYRQSLGQGLEFLIYFQGNSAPDKSGLPSDRFSAERTGGSVSTLTIQRTQQEDSAVYLCASSPQGLGASETQYFGPGTRLLVL.

The rearrangement uses TRBV2 and TRBJ1-6; 7 bases fit TRBD1. The CDR3 runs 15 residues. Germline V gene lookup returns CDR1 SNHLY and CDR2 FYNNEI. Trimming at V came to 2 bases and at J to 4 bases, leaving 2 bases not matched to a gene. CDR3 sequence: CASSETGDYNSPLHF. CDR3 coding DNA: TGTGCCAGCAGTGAAACAGGGGATTATAATTCACCCCTCCACTTT.

The V and J genes are TRBV2 and TRBJ1-1; 8 bases are shared with TRBD1. V lost 4 bases to trimming and J lost 2 bases; unmatched junction nucleotides: 6. CDR1 and CDR2 from the germline V gene are SNHLY and FYNNEI. The CDR3 sequence is 15 residues long. The CDR3 is CASSAPGQVNTEAFF. In DNA form, the CDR3 reads TGTGCCAGCAGTGCACCGGGACAGGTCAACACTGAAGCTTTCTTT.